This T cell receptor beta chain was identified during a study of blood T cell repertoires in COVID-19. As processed by the authors: Estimated nucleated cell counts came from reference gene primer amplification. This table comes from immunoSEQ multiplex PCR, and its TCRdb copy is limited to in-frame clones, with some not included. The V and J calls and the clone size are those of that table, but D and trimming were determined from the DNA. The sample includes 150,000 to 200,000 clones, 80% to 90% seen only once; the top ten take roughly 7.8%. Trimming removed 3 bases at V and 4 bases at J, with 16 bases between. This CDR3 region has 16 residues. CDR1 and CDR2 (germline): MGHRA, YSYEKL.

Material for sequencing was peripheral blood. The receptor's source is a man in his sixties with acute or convalescent COVID-19. The chain carries TRBV4-1 and TRBJ2-1; D is undetermined. The CDR3 reads CASSHLNRPRYNEQFF. As DNA, the CDR3 is TGCGCCAGCAGCCACCTAAACCGCCCTCGTTACAATGAGCAGTTCTTC.